This is a list of T cell receptor beta chains from one sample in a study of read filtering for tumor transcriptome and immune sequencing. TCRdb redid the calling of the reads with MiXCR, one entry per CDR3 protein. Of 35,000 to 45,000 distinct CDR3 sequences listed, roughly 15% were seen once; the top ten hold about 40%. Sample: a population of CD138-negative cells sorted from bone marrow. These receptor sequences come from a donor at least 40 years old with multiple myeloma. The CDR3 runs from the conserved cysteine through the conserved F or W.

TRBV5-1	TRBJ2-1	CASNRVLGGGNEQFF
TRBV15	TRBJ1-1	CATGAGGFPLEAFF
TRBV4-1	TRBJ1-1	CASSQGVWGGTEAFF
TRBV20-1	TRBJ2-1	CSAQELVREQFF
TRBV5-5	TRBJ2-2	CASSFAPASFGGELFF
TRBV5-1	TRBJ2-3	CASSSTSGGSGATQYF
TRBV6-5	TRBJ2-3	CASSTPRGQYF
TRBV2	TRBJ2-3	CASSRDGGVTDTQYF
TRBV15	TRBJ2-7	CATSRRHRGREQYF
TRBV5-1	TRBJ2-7	CASSPQGKHEQYF
TRBV21-1	TRBJ2-3	CASPPTGKCTDTQYF
TRBV7-2	TRBJ2-3	CASSLTSGATDTQYF
TRBV7-9	TRBJ2-2	CASSHSAGAHGELFF
TRBV11-2	TRBJ1-6	CASSPSPVSTGGNSPLHF
TRBV18	TRBJ2-7	CASSLGTGSYEQYF
TRBV20-1	TRBJ2-7	CSARDQSGLAGDRYEQYF
TRBV2	TRBJ1-1	CASSEPVGPKRAEAFF
TRBV5-6	TRBJ1-5	CASSLGGWSNQPQHF
TRBV20-1	TRBJ2-1	CSARVGTSVNEQFF
TRBV30	TRBJ2-1	CAWSFGTRGNEQFF
TRBV30	TRBJ2-7	CAWNGQGGYEQYF
TRBV20-1	TRBJ1-5	CSARRGQGWENQPQHF
TRBV20-1	TRBJ2-5	CSAPSGTVGETQYF
TRBV18	TRBJ2-5	CASSPRDERGSQYF
TRBV24-1	TRBJ2-5	CATSGSSKGVQETQYF
TRBV5-5	TRBJ1-6	CASSLDTASSYNSPLHF
TRBV29-1	TRBJ2-7	CSVEDRTSGRYEQYF
TRBV7-3	TRBJ2-1	CASSLRGNSNEQFF
TRBV2	TRBJ2-3	CASSGRFLGTDTQYF
TRBV28	TRBJ2-4	CASSFRGLAKNIQYF
TRBV21-1	TRBJ2-1	CASTEQRGARVREQFF
TRBV20-1	TRBJ2-1	CSARPPGDFSYNEQFF
TRBV5-1	TRBJ1-6	CASSSFGQGGSPLHF
TRBV7-9	TRBJ2-1	CASSLQVDGEQFF
TRBV5-5	TRBJ2-5	CASSFSSPLFYF
TRBV14	TRBJ2-3	CASSLTGRSTDTQYF
TRBV6-1	TRBJ1-5	CASSVTQPSNQPQHF
TRBV11-1	TRBJ2-3	CASSLIGTTGDTQYF
TRBV5-5	TRBJ2-3	CASSRTGGSTDTQYF
TRBV6-2/TRBV6-3	TRBJ2-5	CASSYHTSGQETQYF
TRBV5-5	TRBJ1-2	CASGGLPANYGYTF
TRBV6-5	TRBJ2-7	CASSYSTGGIYEQYF
TRBV12-3/TRBV12-4	TRBJ1-5	CASSLFSGGGGNQPQHF
TRBV30	TRBJ1-2	CAWRNVRYGYTF
TRBV27	TRBJ2-1	CASRRASGTPWHNNEQFF
TRBV11-2	TRBJ1-3	CASSLSTGSGNTIYF
TRBV4-3	TRBJ2-6	CASSQDSSGANVLTF
TRBV6-2/TRBV6-3	TRBJ2-7	CASSPLAGALPLEQYF
TRBV5-5	TRBJ2-5	CASSLEWSEETQYF
TRBV7-9	TRBJ2-5	CASSFGDLGQETQYF
TRBV20-1	TRBJ2-1	CSARDGAIQFF
TRBV4-1	TRBJ2-1	CASSHDSGRASNEQFF
TRBV7-9	TRBJ2-3	CASSLMTPSTDTQYF
TRBV29-1	TRBJ2-1	CSVEREGAEQFF
TRBV30	TRBJ1-1	CAWMRQRNTEAFF